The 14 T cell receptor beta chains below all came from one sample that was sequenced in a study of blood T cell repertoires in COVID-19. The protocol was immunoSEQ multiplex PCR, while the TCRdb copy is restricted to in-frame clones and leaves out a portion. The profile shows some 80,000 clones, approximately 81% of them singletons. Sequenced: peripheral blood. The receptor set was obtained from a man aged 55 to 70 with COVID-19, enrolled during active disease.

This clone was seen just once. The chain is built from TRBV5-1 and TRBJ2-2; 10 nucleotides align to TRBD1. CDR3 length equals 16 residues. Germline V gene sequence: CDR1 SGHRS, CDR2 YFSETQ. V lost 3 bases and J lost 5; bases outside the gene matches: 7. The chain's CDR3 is CASSSWRDRGTGELFF. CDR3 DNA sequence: TGCGCCAGCAGCTCCTGGCGGGACAGGGGAACCGGGGAGCTGTTTTTT.

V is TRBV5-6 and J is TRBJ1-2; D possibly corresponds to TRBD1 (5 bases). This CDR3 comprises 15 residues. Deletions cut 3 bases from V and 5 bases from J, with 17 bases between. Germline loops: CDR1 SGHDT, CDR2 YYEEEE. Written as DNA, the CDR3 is TGTGCCAGCAGCTCCAGTAGGGGTTTTGGGTATGGCTACACCTTC. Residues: CASSSSRGFGYGYTF.

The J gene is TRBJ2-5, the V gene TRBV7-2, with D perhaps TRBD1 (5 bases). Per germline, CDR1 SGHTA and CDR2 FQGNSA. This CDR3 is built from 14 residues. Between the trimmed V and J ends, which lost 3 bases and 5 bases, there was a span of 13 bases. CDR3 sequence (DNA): TGTGCCAGCAGCTTGTCCTCGACAGCTGAGACCCAGTACTTC. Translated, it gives CASSLSSTAETQYF.

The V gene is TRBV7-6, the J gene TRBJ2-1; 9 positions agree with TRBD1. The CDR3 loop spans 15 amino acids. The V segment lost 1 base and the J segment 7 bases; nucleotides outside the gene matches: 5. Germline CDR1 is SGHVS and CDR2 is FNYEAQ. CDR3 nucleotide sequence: TGTGCCAGCAGCTTAGAGGGACAGGGAGGGAATGAGCAGTTCTTC. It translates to CASSLEGQGGNEQFF.

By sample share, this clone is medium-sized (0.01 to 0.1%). CDR3 nucleotides: TGTGCCAGCAGTCTAACTCTGGGTGGGACAGGGGTCTATGGCTACACCTTC. This gives the protein CASSLTLGGTGVYGYTF. This chain links TRBV28 with TRBJ1-2, with 10 bases matching TRBD1. V shed 5 bases, J shed 4 bases, and the junction held 13 bases outside the gene matches. CDR3 length: 17 amino acids. The germline gives CDR1 MDHEN, CDR2 SYDVKM.

CDR3 protein: CASSRVGGEAFF. CDR3 coding DNA: TGTGCCAGCAGTAGGGTTGGAGGAGAAGCTTTCTTT. The rearrangement uses TRBV6-2 or TRBV6-3 and TRBJ1-1; D is unclear. The germline V gene encodes CDR1 MNHEY and CDR2 SVGEGT. The CDR3 is 12 residues long. Deletions cut 5 bases from V and 8 bases from J, with 12 bases between.

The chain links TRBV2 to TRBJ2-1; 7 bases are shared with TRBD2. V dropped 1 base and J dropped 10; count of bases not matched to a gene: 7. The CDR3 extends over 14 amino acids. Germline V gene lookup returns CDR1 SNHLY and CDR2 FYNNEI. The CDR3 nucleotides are TGTGCCAGCAGTGAAGGGACTAGTGTCGGGGAGCAGTTCTTC. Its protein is CASSEGTSVGEQFF. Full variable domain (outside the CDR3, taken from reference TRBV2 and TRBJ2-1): EPEVTQTPSHQVTQMGQEVILRCVPISNHLYFYWYRQILGQKVEFLVSFYNNEISEKSEIFDDQFSVERPDGSNFTLKIRSTKLEDSAMYFCASSEGTSVGEQFFGPGTRLTVL.

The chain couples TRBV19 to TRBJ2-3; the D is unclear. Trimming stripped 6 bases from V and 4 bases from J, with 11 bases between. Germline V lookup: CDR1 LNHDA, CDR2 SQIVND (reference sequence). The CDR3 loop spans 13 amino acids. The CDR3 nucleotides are TGTGCCAGTAGGAATTCAGGCGCAGATACGCAGTATTTT. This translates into CASRNSGADTQYF.

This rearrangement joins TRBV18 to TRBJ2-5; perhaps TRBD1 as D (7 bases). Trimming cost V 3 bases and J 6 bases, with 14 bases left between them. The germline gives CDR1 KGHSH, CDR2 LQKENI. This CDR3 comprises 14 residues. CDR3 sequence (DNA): TGTGCCAGCTCACCGGAGGGACAGACCAAGACCCAGTACTTC. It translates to CASSPEGQTKTQYF.

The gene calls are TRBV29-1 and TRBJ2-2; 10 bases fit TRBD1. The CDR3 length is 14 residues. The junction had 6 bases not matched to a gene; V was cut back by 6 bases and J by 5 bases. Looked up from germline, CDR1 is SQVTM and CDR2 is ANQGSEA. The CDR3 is CSVADRGQTGELFF. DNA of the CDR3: TGCAGCGTAGCTGACAGGGGGCAGACCGGGGAGCTGTTTTTT.

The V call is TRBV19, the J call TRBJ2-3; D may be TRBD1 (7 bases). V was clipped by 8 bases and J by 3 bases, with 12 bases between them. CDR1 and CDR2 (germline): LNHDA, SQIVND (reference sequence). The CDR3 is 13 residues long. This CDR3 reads CASRTGGTDTQYF. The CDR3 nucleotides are TGTGCCAGTCGGACAGGAGGGACAGATACGCAGTATTTT.

CDR3 sequence: CASRPGTSADTQYF. The CDR3, as DNA: TGTGCCAGCAGACCCGGGACTAGCGCAGATACGCAGTATTTT. The V and J genes are TRBV2 and TRBJ2-3; TRBD2 aligns across 10 bases. The CDR3 covers 14 residues. The J segment lost 4 bases and the V segment lost 6 bases, leaving 4 bases of the junction unmatched. Germline values: CDR1 SNHLY, CDR2 FYNNEI.

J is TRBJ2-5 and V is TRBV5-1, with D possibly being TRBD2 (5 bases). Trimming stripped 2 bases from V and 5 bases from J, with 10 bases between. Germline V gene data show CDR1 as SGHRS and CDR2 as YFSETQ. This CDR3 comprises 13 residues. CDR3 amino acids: CASSFRGSETQYF. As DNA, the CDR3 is TGCGCCAGCAGCTTTCGGGGTTCGGAGACCCAGTACTTC.

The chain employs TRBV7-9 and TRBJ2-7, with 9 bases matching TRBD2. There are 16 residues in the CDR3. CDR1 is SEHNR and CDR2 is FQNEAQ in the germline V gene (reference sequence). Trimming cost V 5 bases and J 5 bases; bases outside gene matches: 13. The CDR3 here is CASSPMRLAELDEQYF. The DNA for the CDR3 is TGTGCCAGCAGCCCAATGCGACTAGCGGAACTTGACGAGCAGTACTTC.